What follows are 8 T cell receptor beta chains derived from one specimen sequenced in a study of chemoradiotherapy in HPV16-positive cancers. Sequencing used immunoSEQ multiplex PCR; TCRdb keeps in-frame clones, though not all of them. This table holds around 53,000 clones, roughly 90% found once. The sequencing used blood, collected from a patient who underwent chemoradiotherapy. Receptors were obtained from a human donor with HPV-associated anogenital cancer.

The V gene is TRBV21-1, the J gene TRBJ1-1; the table's D call TRBD1 went unverified against the DNA. TRBV21-1 is termed a pseudogene. CDR3 size: 15 residues. CDR3 sequence (DNA): TGTGCCAGCAGCCGTCAGGGACAGGGCCGCACTGAAGCTTTCTTT. Translated, it gives CASSRQGQGRTEAFF.

The rearrangement links TRBV2 to TRBJ1-6; D unresolved. Between the trimmed V and J ends, which lost 3 bases and 6 bases, there was a span of 12 bases. CDR3 length: 15 residues. Looked up from germline, CDR1 is SNHLY and CDR2 is FYNNEI. CDR3 sequence reads: CASSEQGPRNSPLHF. The CDR3 nucleotides are TGTGCCAGCAGTGAGCAAGGTCCCCGTAATTCACCCCTCCACTTT.

V and J are TRBV9 and TRBJ2-3; D gene ambiguous. This CDR3 has 14 residues. V lost 4 bases to trimming and J lost 0 bases, with 9 bases between them. Germline loops: CDR1 SGDLS, CDR2 YYNGEE. In DNA form, the CDR3 reads TGTGCCAGCAGCCGGGCTCCGAGCACAGATACGCAGTATTTT. Translation gives CASSRAPSTDTQYF.

The rearrangement uses TRBV19 and TRBJ1-4, with D maybe TRBD1 (5 bases). CDR3 length equals 14 residues. Germline V gives CDR1 LNHDA, CDR2 SQIVND (reference sequence). V was clipped by 4 bases and J by 8 bases, with 14 bases between them. CDR3 bases: TGTGCCAGTAGTAAACGGGGGGTAGGAGAAAAACTGTTTTTT. As protein: CASSKRGVGEKLFF.

Here the CDR3 DNA reads TGCGCCAGCAGCCAAGAGAGGAGTTCGAACTACGAGCAGTACTTC. Its protein is CASSQERSSNYEQYF. The V and J genes are TRBV4-3 and TRBJ2-7; D not resolved. This CDR3 comprises 15 residues. In germline, CDR1 is LGHNA, CDR2 YSLEER. V was cut by 0 bases and J by 3 bases, with 12 bases left in between.

This chain joins TRBV30 and TRBJ2-5, with D possibly being TRBD1 (5 bases). There are 12 residues in the CDR3. Trimming stripped 0 bases from V and 4 bases from J, with 6 bases between. From germline, CDR1 is GTSNPN and CDR2 SVGIG (reference sequence). CDR3 protein: CAWSVRGETQYF. The DNA of the CDR3 is TGTGCCTGGAGTGTAAGGGGAGAGACCCAGTACTTC.

The rearrangement links TRBV5-1 to TRBJ2-6; TRBD1 might be the D (6 bases). The CDR3 is 19 amino acids. Germline values: CDR1 SGHRS, CDR2 YFSETQ. Trimming cost V 1 base and J 0 bases, with 17 bases left between them. The CDR3 nucleotides are TGCGCCAGCAGCTTGAGTGTCGGGCAGGGGAGCTCTGGGGCCAACGTCCTGACTTTC. Translation: CASSLSVGQGSSGANVLTF.

The chain links TRBV7-6 to TRBJ2-1; D possibly uses TRBD1 or TRBD2 (5 bases each). The CDR3 has 13 residues. V lost 2 bases and J lost 7, with 9 bases in between. Germline V lookup: CDR1 SGHVS, CDR2 FNYEAQ. The CDR3 protein is CASSLWDGNEQFF. The CDR3 DNA sequence: TGTGCCAGCAGCTTATGGGACGGGAATGAGCAGTTCTTC.